A single sample is the source of the 10 T cell receptor beta chains below, sequenced in a study of T-cell reconstitution after alpha-beta-depleted transplantation in children. Preparation of the TCRbeta library involved a method that used unique molecular identifiers. Each CDR3 protein is one row after TCRdb ran MiXCR on the PCR reads. This sample carries about 610,000 distinct CDR3 sequences, 8% to 11% of them seen once, and the ten largest clones take roughly 4%. The material was PBMCs from the stem cell graft donor, obtained from the stem cell graft. The source of these receptors is a human donor who donated a stem cell graft to a child with acute myeloid leukemia.

This clonotype has ten or more counts. Here the CDR3 DNA reads TGTGCCAGCAGCTTTTCCGGGGCAGACCCCTACGAGCAGTACTTC. It encodes CASSFSGADPYEQYF. The rearrangement joins TRBV7-2 to TRBJ2-7; D possibly matches TRBD1 or TRBD2 (5 bases each). V shed 3 bases and J shed 2 bases, with 14 bases lying between them. CDR3 length equals 15 residues. Germline V gene data show CDR1 as SGHTA and CDR2 as FQGNSA. The full variable domain, in which reference TRBV7-2 and TRBJ2-7 provide the parts outside the CDR3, is GAGVSQSPSNKVTEKGKDVELRCDPISGHTALYWYRQSLGQGLEFLIYFQGNSAPDKSGLPSDRFSAERTGGSVSTLTIQRTQQEDSAVYLCASSFSGADPYEQYFGPGTRLTVT.

This rearrangement joins TRBV3-1 to TRBJ2-7, with D possibly being TRBD1 (5 bases). The CDR3 loop spans 14 amino acids. V lost 1 base, J lost 0 bases, and 7 bases lay in between. Germline V CDR1 and CDR2: LGHDT, YNNKEL (reference sequence). The CDR3 sequence: CASSQGQSSYEQYF. The CDR3, as DNA: TGTGCCAGCAGCCAAGGACAGAGCTCCTACGAGCAGTACTTC.

This clonotype was seen only a few times. The rearrangement links TRBV6-5 to TRBJ1-2, with 7 bases that match TRBD1. V dropped 6 bases and J dropped 6; count of bases not matched to a gene: 10. Germline V gene sequence: CDR1 MNHEY, CDR2 SVGAGI. This CDR3 region has 14 residues. The CDR3 DNA reads as TGTGCCAGCAGGCGAACCGGGACAGAAGATGGCTACACCTTC. As protein: CASRRTGTEDGYTF.

The rearrangement links TRBV5-1 to TRBJ2-2, with 10 bases aligning to TRBD1. V lost 4 bases to trimming and J lost 3 bases; unmatched junction nucleotides: 6. The length of the CDR3 is 16 residues. Germline-derived CDR1 and CDR2 are SGHRS and YFSETQ. CDR3: CASSLDRGLDTGELFF. The CDR3, as DNA: TGCGCCAGCAGCCTCGACAGGGGGCTGGACACCGGGGAGCTGTTTTTT.

The genes are TRBV29-1 and TRBJ2-2; TRBD2 matches 8 bases. CDR3 size: 14 residues. With V trimmed by 2 bases and J by 6 bases, 5 bases remained unmatched. CDR1 and CDR2 (germline): SQVTM, ANQGSEA. CDR3 sequence reads: CSVEKRETAGELFF. For the CDR3, the DNA is TGCAGCGTTGAAAAGCGGGAGACCGCCGGGGAGCTGTTTTTT.

This clonotype was counted only a few times. The chain employs TRBV9 and TRBJ2-2; D is unclear. In germline, CDR1 is SGDLS, CDR2 YYNGEE. There are 14 residues in the CDR3. V was shortened by 5 bases and J by 5 bases, with 13 bases between the two germline ends. The CDR3 nucleotides are TGTGCCAGCAGTTGGTTAGGAACTACCGGGGAGCTGTTTTTT. It yields the protein CASSWLGTTGELFF.

This clonotype was counted only a few times. The chain joins TRBV5-5 to TRBJ2-5; D gene uncertain. Germline CDR1 SGHKS, CDR2 YYEKEE (reference sequence). The CDR3 extends over 16 amino acids. The V and J ends lost 3 bases and 5 bases respectively, with 20 bases between them. The CDR3 region is CASSSHSSNLGETQYF. DNA of the CDR3: TGTGCCAGCAGCTCCCACTCCTCCAACTTGGGGGAGACCCAGTACTTC.

V gene TRBV18 combines with J gene TRBJ1-2, with D maybe TRBD1 (6 bases). Trimming removed 3 bases at V and 0 bases at J, with 8 bases between. CDR1 is KGHSH and CDR2 is LQKENI in the germline V gene. The CDR3 covers 14 residues. The CDR3 DNA sequence: TGTGCCAGCTCACCGGACAGTGCTAACTATGGCTACACCTTC. This gives the protein CASSPDSANYGYTF.

This clonotype was seen only a few times. The V call is TRBV3-1, the J call TRBJ2-7; TRBD1 is a possible D gene (5 bases). Germline CDR1 LGHDT, CDR2 YNNKEL (reference sequence). V lost 6 bases to trimming and J lost 2 bases, with 17 bases between them. This CDR3 is 15 amino acids long. Here the CDR3 reads CASSQQEGSTYEQYF. The CDR3, as DNA: TGTGCCAGCAGTCAACAGGAAGGATCAACCTACGAGCAGTACTTC.

This clonotype was seen repeatedly, ten times or more. The gene calls are TRBV5-1 and TRBJ2-1; 7 nucleotides match TRBD2. Germline assignment: CDR1 SGHRS and CDR2 YFSETQ. The CDR3 runs to 16 residues. Germline trimming cut 0 bases from V and 5 bases from J; bases unmatched to any gene: 8. Here the CDR3 reads CASSLGTSVRDNEQFF. In DNA form, the CDR3 reads TGCGCCAGCAGCTTGGGGACTAGTGTTAGGGACAATGAGCAGTTCTTC.